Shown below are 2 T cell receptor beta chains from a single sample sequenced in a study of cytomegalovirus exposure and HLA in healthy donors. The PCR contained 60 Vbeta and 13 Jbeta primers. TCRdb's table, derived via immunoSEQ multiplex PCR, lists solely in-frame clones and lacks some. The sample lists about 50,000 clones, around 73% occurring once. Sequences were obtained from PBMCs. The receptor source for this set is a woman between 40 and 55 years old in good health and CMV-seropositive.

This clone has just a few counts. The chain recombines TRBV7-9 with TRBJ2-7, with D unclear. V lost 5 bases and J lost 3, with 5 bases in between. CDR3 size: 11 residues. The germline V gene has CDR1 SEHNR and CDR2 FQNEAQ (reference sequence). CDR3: CASSTYYEQYF. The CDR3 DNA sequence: TGTGCCAGCAGCACTTACTACGAGCAGTACTTC. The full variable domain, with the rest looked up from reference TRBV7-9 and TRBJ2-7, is DTGVSQNPRHKITKRGQNVTFRCDPISEHNRLYWYRQTLGQGPEFLTYFQNEAQLEKSRLLSDRFSAERPKGSFSTLEIQRTEQGDSAMYLCASSTYYEQYFGPGTRLTVT.

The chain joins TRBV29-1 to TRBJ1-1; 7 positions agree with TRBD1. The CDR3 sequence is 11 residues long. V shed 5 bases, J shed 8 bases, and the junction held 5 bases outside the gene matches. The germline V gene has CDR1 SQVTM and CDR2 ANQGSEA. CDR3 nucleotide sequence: TGCAGCGTTACAGGGGCAGTCGAAGCTTTCTTT. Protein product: CSVTGAVEAFF. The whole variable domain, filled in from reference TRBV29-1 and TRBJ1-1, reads SAVISQKPSRDICQRGTSLTIQCQVDSQVTMMFWYRQQPGQSLTLIATANQGSEATYESGFVIDKFPISRPNLTFSTLTVSNMSPEDSSIYLCSVTGAVEAFFGQGTRLTVV.